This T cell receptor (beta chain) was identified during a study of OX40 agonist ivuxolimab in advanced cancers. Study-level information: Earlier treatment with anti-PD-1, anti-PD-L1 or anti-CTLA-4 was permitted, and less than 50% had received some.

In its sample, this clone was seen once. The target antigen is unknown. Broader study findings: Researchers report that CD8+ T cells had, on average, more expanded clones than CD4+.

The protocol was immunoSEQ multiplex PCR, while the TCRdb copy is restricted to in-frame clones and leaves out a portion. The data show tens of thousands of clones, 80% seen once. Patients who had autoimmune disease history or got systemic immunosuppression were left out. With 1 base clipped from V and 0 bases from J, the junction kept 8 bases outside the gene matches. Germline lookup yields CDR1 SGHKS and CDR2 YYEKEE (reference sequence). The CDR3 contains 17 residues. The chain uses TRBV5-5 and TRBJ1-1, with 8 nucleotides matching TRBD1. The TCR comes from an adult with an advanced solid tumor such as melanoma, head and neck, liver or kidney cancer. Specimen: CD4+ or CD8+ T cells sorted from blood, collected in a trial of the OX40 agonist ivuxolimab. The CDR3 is CASSLPGGTSVNTEAFF. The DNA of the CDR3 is TGTGCCAGCAGCTTGCCAGGGGGCACATCCGTGAACACTGAAGCTTTCTTT. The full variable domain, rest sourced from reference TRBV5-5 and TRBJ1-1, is DAGVTQSPTHLIKTRGQQVTLRCSPISGHKSVSWYQQVLGQGPQFIFQYYEKEERGRGNFPDRFSARQFPNYSSELNVNALLLGDSALYLCASSLPGGTSVNTEAFFGQGTRLTVV.